This passage covers 7 T cell receptor beta chains from one sample sequenced in a study of T cells in Graves' hyperthyroidism and ophthalmopathy. The investigators amplified TCR beta CDR3 regions from RNA transcripts. A first-round RT-PCR of the TCR CDR3 used the HTBI primer set. MiXCR, run by TCRdb on the multiplex PCR reads, gives a single entry per CDR3 protein. The repertoire holds more than 300,000 distinct CDR3 sequences, with about 14% as singletons. Material: blood. These receptors came from a woman aged 60-75 years with Graves' hyperthyroidism.

V and J are TRBV20-1 and TRBJ1-2; 7 positions match TRBD1. CDR1 DFQATT and CDR2 SNEGSKA come from the germline V gene (reference sequence). The CDR3 is 16 residues long. V dropped 5 bases and J dropped 0; count of bases not matched to a gene: 12. Here the CDR3 DNA reads TGCAGTGCTGAGCCGGGACAGCGATCCGCTAACTATGGCTACACCTTC. Residues: CSAEPGQRSANYGYTF.

This clonotype was detected a few times. This rearrangement joins TRBV30 to TRBJ2-6, with 10 nucleotides matching TRBD1. The CDR3 loop spans 16 amino acids. Looked up from germline, CDR1 is GTSNPN and CDR2 is SVGIG (reference sequence). The CDR3 loop is CAGDRGLSFGANVLTF. CDR3 nucleotide sequence: TGTGCTGGGGACAGGGGCTTGTCGTTTGGGGCCAACGTCCTGACTTTC.

This chain uses TRBV3-1 with TRBJ1-4; D gene ambiguous. V dropped 4 bases and J dropped 5 bases, with 8 bases sitting between them. This CDR3 has 13 amino acids. Germline V CDR1 and CDR2: LGHDT, YNNKEL (reference sequence). CDR3 region: CASSPVMNEKLFF. As DNA, the CDR3 is TGTGCCAGCAGCCCCGTCATGAATGAAAAACTGTTTTTT.

The chain is built from TRBV11-2 and TRBJ2-1; 9 bases align to TRBD2. Germline lookup yields CDR1 SGHAT and CDR2 FQNNGV. The CDR3 loop spans 16 amino acids. J lost 6 bases, V lost 0 bases, and 6 bases had no gene match. The CDR3 protein is CASSLEGGRALNEQFF. For the CDR3, the DNA is TGTGCCAGCAGCTTAGAGGGCGGGAGGGCCCTCAATGAGCAGTTCTTC. Supplemented by reference TRBV11-2 and TRBJ2-1, the full variable domain reads EAGVAQSPRYKIIEKRQSVAFWCNPISGHATLYWYQQILGQGPKLLIQFQNNGVVDDSQLPKDRFSAERLKGVDSTLKIQPAKLEDSAVYLCASSLEGGRALNEQFFGPGTRLTVL.

The chain uses TRBV29-1 and TRBJ2-1, with D tentatively TRBD1 or TRBD2 (6 bases each). The ends were cut back, 1 base at V and 10 bases at J, with 14 bases in the middle. The length of the CDR3 is 13 residues. Germline V CDR1 and CDR2: SQVTM, ANQGSEA. The CDR3 DNA reads as TGCAGCGTTGAAGGGAGGGGGGTCCCGGAGCAGTTCTTC. It yields the protein CSVEGRGVPEQFF.

This clonotype was picked up many times. The rearrangement links TRBV7-9 to TRBJ2-1; D is unclear. Germline V CDR1 and CDR2: SEHNR, FQNEAQ (reference sequence). The CDR3 is 12 amino acids. Trimming stripped 1 base from V and 7 bases from J, with 5 bases between. CDR3 bases: TGTGCCAGCAGCTTAGACCAAAATGAGCAGTTCTTC. Encoded protein: CASSLDQNEQFF.

The sample holds a few counts of this clonotype. The V call is TRBV11-2, the J call TRBJ1-1; D possibly corresponds to TRBD1 (6 bases). The germline V and J ends were trimmed by 4 bases and 2 bases, with 14 bases remaining between them. CDR3 length: 15 residues. CDR1 and CDR2 (germline): SGHAT, FQNNGV. The CDR3 sequence: CASSSDPGGNTEAFF. The CDR3 nucleotides are TGTGCCAGCAGCTCGGATCCGGGGGGCAACACTGAAGCTTTCTTT.